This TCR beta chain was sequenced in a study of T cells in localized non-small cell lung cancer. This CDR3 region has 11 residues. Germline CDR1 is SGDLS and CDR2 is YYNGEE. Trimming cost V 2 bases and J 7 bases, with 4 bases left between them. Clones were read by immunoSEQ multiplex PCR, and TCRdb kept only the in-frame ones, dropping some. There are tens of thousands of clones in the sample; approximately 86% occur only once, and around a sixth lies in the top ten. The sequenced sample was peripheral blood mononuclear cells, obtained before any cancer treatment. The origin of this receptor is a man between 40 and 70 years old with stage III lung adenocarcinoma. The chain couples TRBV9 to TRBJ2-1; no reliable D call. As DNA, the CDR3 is TGTGCCAGCAGCGTGTCGAATGAGCAGTTCTTC. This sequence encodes CASSVSNEQFF.